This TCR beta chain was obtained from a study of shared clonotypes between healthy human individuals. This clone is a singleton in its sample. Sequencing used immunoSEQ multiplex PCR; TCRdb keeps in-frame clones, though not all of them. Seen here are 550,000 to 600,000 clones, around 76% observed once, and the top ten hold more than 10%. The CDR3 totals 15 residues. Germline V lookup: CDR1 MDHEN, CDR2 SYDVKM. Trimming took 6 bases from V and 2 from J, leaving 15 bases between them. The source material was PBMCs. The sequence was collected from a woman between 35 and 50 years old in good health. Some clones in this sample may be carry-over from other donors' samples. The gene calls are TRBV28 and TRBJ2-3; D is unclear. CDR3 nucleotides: TGTGCCAGCAGCCTTGTGGACCCGGTCACAGATACGCAGTATTTT. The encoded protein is CASSLVDPVTDTQYF.